This TCR beta chain was obtained from a study of blood T cell repertoires in COVID-19. The V and J ends lost 2 bases and 0 bases respectively, with 11 bases between them. The CDR3 covers 15 residues. The germline gives CDR1 KGHSH, CDR2 LQKENI. Using immunoSEQ multiplex PCR, the repertoire was profiled, and TCRdb retains in-frame clones only, with some absent. The sample holds 80,000 to 95,000 clones, 65% to 90% seen once. The chain is built from TRBV18 and TRBJ2-7; D is perhaps TRBD2 (6 bases). The sample was peripheral blood. This receptor was taken from a man older than 75 with acute or convalescent COVID-19. The CDR3 protein is CASSPGGRSSYEQYF. CDR3 DNA sequence: TGTGCCAGCTCACCAGGAGGGAGGAGCTCCTACGAGCAGTACTTC. The entire variable domain, with the rest obtained from reference TRBV18 and TRBJ2-7, is as follows: NAGVMQNPRHLVRRRGQEARLRCSPMKGHSHVYWYRQLPEEGLKFMVYLQKENIIDESGMPKERFSAEFPKEGPSILRIQQVVRGDSAAYFCASSPGGRSSYEQYFGPGTRLTVT.